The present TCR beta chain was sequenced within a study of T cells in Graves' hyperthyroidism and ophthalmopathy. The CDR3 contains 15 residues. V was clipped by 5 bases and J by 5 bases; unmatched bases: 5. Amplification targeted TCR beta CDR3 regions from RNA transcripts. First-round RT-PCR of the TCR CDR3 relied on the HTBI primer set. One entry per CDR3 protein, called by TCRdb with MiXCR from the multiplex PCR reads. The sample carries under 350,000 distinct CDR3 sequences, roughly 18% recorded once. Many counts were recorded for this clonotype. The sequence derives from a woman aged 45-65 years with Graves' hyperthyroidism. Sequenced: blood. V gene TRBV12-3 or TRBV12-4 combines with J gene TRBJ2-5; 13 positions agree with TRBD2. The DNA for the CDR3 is TGTGCCAGCAGTGCCGCGACTAGCGGGAGGGAGACCCAGTACTTC. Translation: CASSAATSGRETQYF.